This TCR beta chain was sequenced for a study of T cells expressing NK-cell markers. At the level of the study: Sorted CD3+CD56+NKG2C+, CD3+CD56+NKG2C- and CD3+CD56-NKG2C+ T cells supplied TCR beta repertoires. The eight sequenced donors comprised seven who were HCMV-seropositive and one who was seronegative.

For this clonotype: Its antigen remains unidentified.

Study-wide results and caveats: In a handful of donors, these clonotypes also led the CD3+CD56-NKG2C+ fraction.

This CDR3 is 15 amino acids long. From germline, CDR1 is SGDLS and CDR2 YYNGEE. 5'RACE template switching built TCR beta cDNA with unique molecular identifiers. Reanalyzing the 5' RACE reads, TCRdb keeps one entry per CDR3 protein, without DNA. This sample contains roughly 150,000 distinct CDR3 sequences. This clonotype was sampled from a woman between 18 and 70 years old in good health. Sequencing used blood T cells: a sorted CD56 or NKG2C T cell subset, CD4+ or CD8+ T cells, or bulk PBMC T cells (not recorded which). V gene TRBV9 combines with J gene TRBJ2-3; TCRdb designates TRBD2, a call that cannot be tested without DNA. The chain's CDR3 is CASSAGTSLGDTQYF.